What follows describes a single T cell receptor beta chain. These data originate in a study of OX40 agonist ivuxolimab in advanced cancers. This table comes from immunoSEQ multiplex PCR, and its TCRdb copy is limited to in-frame clones, with some not included. The table lists 100,000 or so clones, about 91% of them singletons. The TCR comes from an adult with an advanced solid tumor such as melanoma, head and neck, liver or kidney cancer. Sequencing was performed on CD4+ or CD8+ T cells sorted from blood, taken in a trial of the OX40 agonist ivuxolimab.

The CDR3 here is CASSLDGGRNTGELFF. CDR3 sequence (DNA): TGTGCCAGCAGCTTGGATGGAGGCCGTAACACCGGGGAGCTGTTTTTT. V usage is TRBV5-4 and J usage is TRBJ2-2; a weak D match, TRBD2 (5 bases). Trimming took off 0 bases at V and 2 bases at J, with 11 bases between the two ends. Germline CDR1 is SGHNT and CDR2 is YYREEE (reference sequence). The CDR3 has 16 amino acids.